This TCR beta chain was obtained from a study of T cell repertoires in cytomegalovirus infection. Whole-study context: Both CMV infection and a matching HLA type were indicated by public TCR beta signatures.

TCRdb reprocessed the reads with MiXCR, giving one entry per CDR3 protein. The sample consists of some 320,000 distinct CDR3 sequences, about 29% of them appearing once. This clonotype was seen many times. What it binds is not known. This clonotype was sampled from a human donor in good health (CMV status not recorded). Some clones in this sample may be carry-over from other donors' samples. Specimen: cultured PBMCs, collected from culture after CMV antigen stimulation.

The CDR3 DNA reads as TGTGCCAGCAGCTCACTGGGGACAGATACGCAGTATTTT. Its protein product is CASSSLGTDTQYF. V is TRBV7-3 and J is TRBJ2-3; no definite D call. The CDR3 sequence is 13 residues long. V was cut by 4 bases and J by 3 bases, with 8 bases left in between. Germline V gives CDR1 SGHTA, CDR2 FQGTGA.